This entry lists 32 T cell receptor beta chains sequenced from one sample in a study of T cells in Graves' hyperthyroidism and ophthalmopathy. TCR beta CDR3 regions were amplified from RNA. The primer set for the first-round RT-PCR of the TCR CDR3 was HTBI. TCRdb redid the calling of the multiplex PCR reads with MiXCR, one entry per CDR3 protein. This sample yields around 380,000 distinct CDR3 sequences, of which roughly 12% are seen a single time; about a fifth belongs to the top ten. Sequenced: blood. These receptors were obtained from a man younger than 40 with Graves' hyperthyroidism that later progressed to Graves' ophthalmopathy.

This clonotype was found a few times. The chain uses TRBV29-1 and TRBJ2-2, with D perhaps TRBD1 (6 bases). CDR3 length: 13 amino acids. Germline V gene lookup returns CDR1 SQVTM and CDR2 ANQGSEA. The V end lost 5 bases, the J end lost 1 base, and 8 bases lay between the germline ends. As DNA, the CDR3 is TGCAGCGTTAAGGGACAGAACACCGGGGAGCTGTTTTTT. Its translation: CSVKGQNTGELFF.

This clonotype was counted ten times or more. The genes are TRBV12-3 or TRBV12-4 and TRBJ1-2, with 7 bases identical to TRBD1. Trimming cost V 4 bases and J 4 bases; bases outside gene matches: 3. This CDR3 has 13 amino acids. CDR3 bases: TGTGCCAGCAGTTCAGGGGGGTTCTATGGCTACACCTTC. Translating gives CASSSGGFYGYTF.

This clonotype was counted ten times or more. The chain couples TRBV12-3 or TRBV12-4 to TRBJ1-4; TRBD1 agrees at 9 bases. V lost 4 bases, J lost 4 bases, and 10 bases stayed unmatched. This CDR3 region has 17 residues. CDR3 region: CASSSSLRGQGNEKLFF. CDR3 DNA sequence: TGTGCCAGCAGTTCTAGTCTCCGGGGACAGGGTAATGAAAAACTGTTTTTT.

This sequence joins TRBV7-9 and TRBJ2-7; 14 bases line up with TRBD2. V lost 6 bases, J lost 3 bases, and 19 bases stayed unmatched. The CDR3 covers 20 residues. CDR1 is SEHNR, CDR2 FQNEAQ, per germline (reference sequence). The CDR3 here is CASSWRTGGLAGGEDYEQYF. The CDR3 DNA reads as TGTGCCAGCAGTTGGCGGACAGGCGGACTAGCGGGGGGAGAGGACTACGAGCAGTACTTC.

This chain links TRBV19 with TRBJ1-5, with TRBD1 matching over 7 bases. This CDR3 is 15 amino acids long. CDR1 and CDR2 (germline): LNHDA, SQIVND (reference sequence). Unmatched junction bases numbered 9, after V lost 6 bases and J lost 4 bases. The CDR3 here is CASSLGTALNQPQHF. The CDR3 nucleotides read TGTGCCAGTAGCCTTGGGACAGCCCTAAATCAGCCCCAGCATTTT.

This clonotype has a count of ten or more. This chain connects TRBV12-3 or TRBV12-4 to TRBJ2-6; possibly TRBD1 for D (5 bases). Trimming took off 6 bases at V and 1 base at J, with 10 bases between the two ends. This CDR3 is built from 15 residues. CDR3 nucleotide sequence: TGTGCCAGCAGCCCCGGACATTCTGGGGCCAACGTCCTGACTTTC. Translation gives CASSPGHSGANVLTF.

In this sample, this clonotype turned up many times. In nucleotides, the CDR3 is TGTGCCAGCAGCTTTGATCTCTACATGAACACTGAAGCTTTCTTT. Encoded protein: CASSFDLYMNTEAFF. The chain joins TRBV7-9 to TRBJ1-1, with D hard to call. The CDR3 has 15 residues. CDR1 is SEHNR, CDR2 FQNEAQ, per germline (reference sequence). V lost 3 bases, J lost 0 bases, and 11 bases lay in between.

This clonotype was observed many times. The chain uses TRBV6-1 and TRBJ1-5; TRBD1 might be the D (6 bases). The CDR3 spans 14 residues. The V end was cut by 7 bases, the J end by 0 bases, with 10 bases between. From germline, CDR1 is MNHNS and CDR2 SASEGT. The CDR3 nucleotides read TGTGCCAGCAATAACAGGGATAGCAATCAGCCCCAGCATTTT. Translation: CASNNRDSNQPQHF.

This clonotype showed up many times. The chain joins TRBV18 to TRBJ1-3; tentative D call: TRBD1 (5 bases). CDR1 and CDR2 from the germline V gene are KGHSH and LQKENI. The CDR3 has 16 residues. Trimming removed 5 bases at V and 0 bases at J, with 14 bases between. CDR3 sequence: CASSTSRVGSGNTIYF. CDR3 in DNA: TGTGCCAGCTCAACATCCAGGGTCGGCTCTGGAAACACCATATATTTT.

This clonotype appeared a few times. The CDR3 DNA follows: TGTGCCAGCAGCTTTAGGGGGCAGTCCTATAATTCACCCCTCCACTTT. Translation: CASSFRGQSYNSPLHF. The rearrangement links TRBV5-5 to TRBJ1-6, with 7 bases lining up with TRBD1. In germline, CDR1 is SGHKS, CDR2 YYEKEE (reference sequence). Trimming at V came to 2 bases and at J to 1 base, leaving 3 bases not matched to a gene. The CDR3 is 16 residues long.

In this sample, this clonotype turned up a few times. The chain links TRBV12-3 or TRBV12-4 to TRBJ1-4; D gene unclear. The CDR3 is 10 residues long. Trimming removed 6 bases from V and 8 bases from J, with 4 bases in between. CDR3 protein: CASSKEKLFF. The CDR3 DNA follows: TGTGCCAGCAGCAAGGAAAAACTGTTTTTT.

The CDR3: CASTRRVGEKLFF. For the CDR3, the DNA is TGTGCCAGCACTCGGAGGGTCGGCGAAAAACTGTTTTTT. This chain joins TRBV14 and TRBJ1-4; D uncertain. This CDR3 is 13 amino acids long. Germline lookup yields CDR1 SGHDN and CDR2 FVKESK. Trimming removed 7 bases from V and 8 bases from J, with 14 bases in between.

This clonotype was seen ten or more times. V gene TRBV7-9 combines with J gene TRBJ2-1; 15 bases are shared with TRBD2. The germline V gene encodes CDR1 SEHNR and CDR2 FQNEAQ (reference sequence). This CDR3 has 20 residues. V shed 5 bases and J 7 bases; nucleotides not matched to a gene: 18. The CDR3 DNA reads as TGTGCCAGCAGCGCGGGCACCGGGACTAGCGGGGGGTGGCGGTGGAATGAGCAGTTCTTC. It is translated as CASSAGTGTSGGWRWNEQFF. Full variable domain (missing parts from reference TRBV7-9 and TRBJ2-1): DTGVSQNPRHKITKRGQNVTFRCDPISEHNRLYWYRQTLGQGPEFLTYFQNEAQLEKSRLLSDRFSAERPKGSFSTLEIQRTEQGDSAMYLCASSAGTGTSGGWRWNEQFFGPGTRLTVL.

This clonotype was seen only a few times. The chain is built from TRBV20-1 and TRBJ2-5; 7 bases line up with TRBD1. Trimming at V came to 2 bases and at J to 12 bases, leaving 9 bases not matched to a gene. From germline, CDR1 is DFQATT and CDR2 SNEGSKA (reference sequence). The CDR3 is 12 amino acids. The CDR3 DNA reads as TGCAGTGCTAGAATGGGACAGCAAATAAAGTACTTC. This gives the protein CSARMGQQIKYF.

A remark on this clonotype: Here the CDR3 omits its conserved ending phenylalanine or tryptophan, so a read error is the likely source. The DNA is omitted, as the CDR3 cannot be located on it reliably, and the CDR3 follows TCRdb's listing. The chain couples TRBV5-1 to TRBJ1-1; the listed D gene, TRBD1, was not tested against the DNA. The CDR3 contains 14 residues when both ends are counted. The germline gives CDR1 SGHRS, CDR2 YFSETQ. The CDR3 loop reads CASSLVGGGTEAFV.

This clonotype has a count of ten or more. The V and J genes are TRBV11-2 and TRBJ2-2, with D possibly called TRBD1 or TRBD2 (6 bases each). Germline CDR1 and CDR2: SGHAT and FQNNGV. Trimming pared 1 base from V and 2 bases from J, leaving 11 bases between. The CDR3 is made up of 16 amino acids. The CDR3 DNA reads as TGTGCCAGCAGCTTAGTGCGGGACACAAACACCGGGGAGCTGTTTTTT. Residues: CASSLVRDTNTGELFF.

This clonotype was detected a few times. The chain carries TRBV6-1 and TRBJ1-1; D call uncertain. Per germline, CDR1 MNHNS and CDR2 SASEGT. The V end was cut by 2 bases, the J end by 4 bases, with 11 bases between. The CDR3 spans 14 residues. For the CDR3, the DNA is TGTGCCAGCAGTGAATTCGAGGCTACCACTGAAGCTTTCTTT. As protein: CASSEFEATTEAFF.

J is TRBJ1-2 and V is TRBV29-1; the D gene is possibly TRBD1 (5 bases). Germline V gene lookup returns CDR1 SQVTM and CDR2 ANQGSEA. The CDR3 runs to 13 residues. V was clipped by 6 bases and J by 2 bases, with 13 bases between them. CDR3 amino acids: CSVQRDRNYGYTF. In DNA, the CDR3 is TGCAGCGTCCAAAGGGACCGCAACTATGGCTACACCTTC.

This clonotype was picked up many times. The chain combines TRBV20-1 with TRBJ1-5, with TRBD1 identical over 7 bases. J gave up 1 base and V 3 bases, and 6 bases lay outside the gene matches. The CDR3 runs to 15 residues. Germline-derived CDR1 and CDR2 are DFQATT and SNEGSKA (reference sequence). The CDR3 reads CSARQGGQSNQPQHF. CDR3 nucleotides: TGCAGTGCTAGGCAGGGGGGACAGAGCAATCAGCCCCAGCATTTT.

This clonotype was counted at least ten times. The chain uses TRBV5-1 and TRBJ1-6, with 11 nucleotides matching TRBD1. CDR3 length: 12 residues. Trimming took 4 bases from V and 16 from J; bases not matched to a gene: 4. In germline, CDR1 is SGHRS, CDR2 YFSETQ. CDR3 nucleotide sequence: TGCGCCAGCAGCCTGGACAGGGGGCAGCTCCACTTT. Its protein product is CASSLDRGQLHF.

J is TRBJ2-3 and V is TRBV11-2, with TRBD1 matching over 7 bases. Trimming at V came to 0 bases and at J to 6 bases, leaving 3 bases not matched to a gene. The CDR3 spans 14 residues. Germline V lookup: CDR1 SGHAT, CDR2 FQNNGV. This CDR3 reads CASSLDRGSDTQYF. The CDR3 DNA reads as TGTGCCAGCAGCTTAGACAGGGGGAGTGATACGCAGTATTTT.

The CDR3 bases are TGTGCCAGCAGCTTAGATGTCTTTCTTGGCGGGGAGCTGTTTTTT. It codes for CASSLDVFLGGELFF. This chain uses TRBV7-2 with TRBJ2-2; D is uncertain. Deletions cut 1 base from V and 7 bases from J, with 13 bases between. This CDR3 is 15 amino acids long. Germline values: CDR1 SGHTA, CDR2 FQGNSA. Supplemented by reference TRBV7-2 and TRBJ2-2, the full variable domain reads GAGVSQSPSNKVTEKGKDVELRCDPISGHTALYWYRQSLGQGLEFLIYFQGNSAPDKSGLPSDRFSAERTGGSVSTLTIQRTQQEDSAVYLCASSLDVFLGGELFFGEGSRLTVL.

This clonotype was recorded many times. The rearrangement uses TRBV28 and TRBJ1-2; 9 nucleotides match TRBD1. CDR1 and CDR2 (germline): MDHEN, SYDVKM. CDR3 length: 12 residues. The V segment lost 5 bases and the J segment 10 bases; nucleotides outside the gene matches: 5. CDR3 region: CASSRTGVTYTF. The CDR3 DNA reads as TGTGCCAGCAGTCGGACAGGGGTGACCTACACCTTC.

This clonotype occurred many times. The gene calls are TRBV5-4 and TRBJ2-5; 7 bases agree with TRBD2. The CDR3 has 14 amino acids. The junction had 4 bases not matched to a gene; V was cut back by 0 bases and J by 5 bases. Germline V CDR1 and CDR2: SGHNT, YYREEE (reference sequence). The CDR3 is CASSLGGGRETQYF. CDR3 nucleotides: TGTGCCAGCAGCTTGGGCGGGGGTAGGGAGACCCAGTACTTC. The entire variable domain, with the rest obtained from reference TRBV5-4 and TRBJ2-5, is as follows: ETGVTQSPTHLIKTRGQQVTLRCSSQSGHNTVSWYQQALGQGPQFIFQYYREEENGRGNFPPRFSGLQFPNYSSELNVNALELDDSALYLCASSLGGGRETQYFGPGTRLLVL.

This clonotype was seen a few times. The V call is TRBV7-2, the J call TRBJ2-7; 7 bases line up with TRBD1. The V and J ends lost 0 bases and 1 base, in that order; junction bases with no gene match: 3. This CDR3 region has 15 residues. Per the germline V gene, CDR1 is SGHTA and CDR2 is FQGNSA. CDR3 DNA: TGTGCCAGCAGCTTAGCGAGACAGGGATCCTACGAGCAGTACTTC. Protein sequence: CASSLARQGSYEQYF.

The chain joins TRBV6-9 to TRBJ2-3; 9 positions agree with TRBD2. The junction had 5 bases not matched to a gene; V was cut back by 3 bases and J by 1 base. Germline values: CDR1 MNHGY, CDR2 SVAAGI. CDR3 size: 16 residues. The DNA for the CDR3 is TGTGCCAGCAGTTACCCTAGCGGGGCACGCACAGATACGCAGTATTTT. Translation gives CASSYPSGARTDTQYF.

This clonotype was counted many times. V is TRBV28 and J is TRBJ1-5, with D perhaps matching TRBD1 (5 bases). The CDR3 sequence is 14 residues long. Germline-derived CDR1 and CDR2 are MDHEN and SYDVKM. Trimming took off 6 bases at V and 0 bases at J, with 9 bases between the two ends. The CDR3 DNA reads TGTGCCAGCAGAAGACAGAGTAGCAATCAGCCCCAGCATTTT. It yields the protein CASRRQSSNQPQHF.

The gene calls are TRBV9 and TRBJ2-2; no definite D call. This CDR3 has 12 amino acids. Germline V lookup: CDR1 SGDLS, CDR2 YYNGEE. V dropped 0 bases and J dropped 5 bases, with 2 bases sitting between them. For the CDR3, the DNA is TGTGCCAGCAGCGTAGAAACCGGGGAGCTGTTTTTT. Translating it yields CASSVETGELFF.

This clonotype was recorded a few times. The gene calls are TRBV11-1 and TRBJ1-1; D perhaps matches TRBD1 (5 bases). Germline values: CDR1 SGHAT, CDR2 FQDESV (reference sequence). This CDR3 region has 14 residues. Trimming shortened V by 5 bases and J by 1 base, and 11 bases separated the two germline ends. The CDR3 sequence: CASSPGGGNTEAFF. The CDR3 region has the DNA TGTGCCAGCAGCCCGGGGGGGGGGAACACTGAAGCTTTCTTT.

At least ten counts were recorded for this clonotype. CDR3 sequence reads: CASSHQGPTNEKLFF. The CDR3 DNA is TGTGCCAGCAGCCACCAAGGGCCAACTAATGAAAAACTGTTTTTT. The chain employs TRBV11-3 and TRBJ1-4; no clear D gene. V lost 5 bases, J lost 0 bases, and 10 bases lay in between. Germline lookup yields CDR1 SGHNT and CDR2 YENEEA. This CDR3 comprises 15 residues.

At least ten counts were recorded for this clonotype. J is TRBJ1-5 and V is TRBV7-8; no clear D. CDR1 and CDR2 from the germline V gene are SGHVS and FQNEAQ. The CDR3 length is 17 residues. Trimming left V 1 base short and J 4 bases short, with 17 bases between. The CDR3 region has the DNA TGTGCCAGCAGCTTAGTATGGGCAGAGCTAGGAAATCAGCCCCAGCATTTT. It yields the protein CASSLVWAELGNQPQHF.

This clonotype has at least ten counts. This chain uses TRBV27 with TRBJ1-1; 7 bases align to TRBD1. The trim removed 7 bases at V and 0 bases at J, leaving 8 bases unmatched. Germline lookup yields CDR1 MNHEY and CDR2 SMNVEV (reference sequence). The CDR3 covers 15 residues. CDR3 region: CASKNRGGLNTEAFF. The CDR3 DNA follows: TGTGCCAGCAAGAACAGGGGAGGGTTGAACACTGAAGCTTTCTTT.